This passage covers 29 T cell receptor beta chains from one sample sequenced in a study of blood T cell repertoires in COVID-19 (dated by TCRdb to about 2020). The library was built by means of the immunoSEQ multiplex PCR assay. Here the immuneACCESS table is served through TCRdb, limited to in-frame sequences with V and J called. Missing clones are a known gap in these copies; in checked studies unresolved V genes cover under half, and the rest lacks a known reason. The sample table contains about 120,000 clones; only one count was recorded for about 89% of them. The top ten clonotypes cover about 4.5% of the sample. What was sequenced was peripheral blood. The receptor set was obtained from a man aged 60 to 69 with COVID-19, enrolled during active disease.

This chain connects TRBV29-1 to TRBJ2-1, with 10 bases lining up with TRBD2. This CDR3 is built from 14 residues. Trimming removed 7 bases from V and 7 bases from J; junction bases left unmatched: 10. Looked up from germline, CDR1 is SQVTM and CDR2 is ANQGSEA. CDR3 in DNA: TGCAGCGCCAGGAAGCGGGGGGGCTTAAATGAGCAGTTCTTC. This codes for CSARKRGGLNEQFF.

The CDR3 DNA is TGTGCCAGCAGCTTAGAGACTAGCTCCTACAATGAGCAGTTCTTC. Translating gives CASSLETSSYNEQFF. V is TRBV11-3 and J is TRBJ2-1, with D tentatively TRBD2 (6 bases). V gave up 0 bases and J gave up 0 bases, with 6 bases separating them. Germline loops: CDR1 SGHNT, CDR2 YENEEA. There are 15 residues in the CDR3.

The genes are TRBV25-1 and TRBJ2-7, with 10 bases that match TRBD2. Looked up from germline, CDR1 is MGHDK and CDR2 is SYGVNS. Trimming cost V 2 bases and J 4 bases; bases outside gene matches: 5. This CDR3 contains 15 residues. The CDR3 sequence is CASSEPGLATYEQYF. CDR3 sequence (DNA): TGTGCCAGCAGTGAACCGGGACTAGCGACTTACGAGCAGTACTTC.

CDR3 region: CASTHDGGYTF. In nucleotides, the CDR3 is TGTGCCAGCACCCATGACGGGGGCTACACCTTC. V and J are TRBV28 and TRBJ1-2; D gene uncertain. Trimming took 7 bases from V and 8 from J, leaving 11 bases between them. Germline V gene data show CDR1 as MDHEN and CDR2 as SYDVKM. CDR3 length: 11 amino acids.

In the case of this clone: A junction boundary mismatches the germline segment, possibly from a read error. The chain joins TRBV7-2 to TRBJ2-7; 9 positions match TRBD1. The germline gives CDR1 SGHTA, CDR2 FQGNSA. CDR3 length: 12 residues. CDR3: CASSTPGTGMNF. DNA of the CDR3: TGTGCCAGCAGCACCCCCGGGACAGGGATGAACTTC.

This chain connects TRBV3-1 (or the pseudogene TRBV3-2) to TRBJ1-5; 7 bases fit TRBD1. With V trimmed by 1 base and J by 6 bases, 6 bases remained unmatched. Germline lookup yields CDR1 LGHDT and CDR2 YNNKEL (reference sequence). This CDR3 has 15 residues. CDR3 DNA sequence: TGTGCCAGCAGCCAAGGACAGGGTGCGGCTCAGCCCCAGCATTTT. Residues: CASSQGQGAAQPQHF.

This clone showed up just once. The V and J genes are TRBV5-8 and TRBJ2-7, with a weak D call TRBD2 (5 bases). V dropped 1 base and J dropped 7 bases, with 15 bases sitting between them. The germline CDR1 and CDR2 sequences are SGHTS and YDEGEE. This CDR3 is 14 amino acids long. This CDR3 reads CASSLLLGRGEQYF. Here the CDR3 DNA reads TGTGCCAGCAGCTTGCTACTGGGTAGAGGGGAGCAGTACTTC.

The chain links TRBV4-2 to TRBJ2-3; 8 nucleotides align to TRBD1. Per the germline V gene, CDR1 is LGHNA and CDR2 is YNFKEQ. CDR3 length equals 16 residues. V lost 3 bases, J lost 0 bases, and 5 bases stayed unmatched. In DNA form, the CDR3 reads TGTGCCAGCAGCCAGGAGCGGACAGGGAGCACAGATACGCAGTATTTT. Protein: CASSQERTGSTDTQYF.

This clone has more than one count but fewer than ten. The rearrangement links TRBV30 to TRBJ1-1, with unresolved D. CDR3 size: 11 residues. Trimming cost V 4 bases and J 10 bases, with 13 bases left between them. Germline V gene lookup returns CDR1 GTSNPN and CDR2 SVGIG (reference sequence). The CDR3 nucleotides are TGTGCCTGGACCGCCCGGGGTGGAGCTTTCTTT. Protein product: CAWTARGGAFF. Looking up the rest from reference TRBV30 and TRBJ1-1 gives the full variable domain: SQTIHQWPATLVQPVGSPLSLECTVEGTSNPNLYWYRQAAGRGLQLLFYSVGIGQISSEVPQNLSASRPQDRQFILSSKKLLLSDSGFYLCAWTARGGAFFGQGTRLTVV.

The chain has TRBV5-6 and TRBJ1-6; D is possibly TRBD1 (5 bases). CDR1 and CDR2 from the germline V gene are SGHDT and YYEEEE. The CDR3 has 15 residues. The ends were cut back, 3 bases at V and 4 bases at J, with 11 bases in the middle. CDR3 coding DNA: TGTGCCAGCAGCTCGCACAGGCCGTATAATTCACCCCTCCACTTT. This gives the protein CASSSHRPYNSPLHF.

The chain is built from TRBV6-5 and TRBJ2-3; 9 nucleotides agree with TRBD1. J gave up 2 bases and V 6 bases, and 6 bases lay outside the gene matches. This CDR3 has 15 amino acids. In germline, CDR1 is MNHEY, CDR2 SVGAGI. The CDR3 region has the DNA TGTGCCAGCAGCCAGACAGGGGGTACCACAGATACGCAGTATTTT. Translated, it gives CASSQTGGTTDTQYF.

DNA for the CDR3: TGTGCCAGCAGTAAGACAGTTCGGCCCCAGCATTTT. This codes for CASSKTVRPQHF. The V and J genes are TRBV28 and TRBJ1-5, with D maybe TRBD1 (5 bases). The V end was cut by 5 bases, the J end by 9 bases, with 11 bases between. This CDR3 spans 12 amino acids. Germline values: CDR1 MDHEN, CDR2 SYDVKM.

This clone was seen a single time. J is TRBJ2-1 and V is TRBV3-1 (or the pseudogene TRBV3-2), with 8 nucleotides matching TRBD2. The CDR3 runs to 15 residues. Germline V gives CDR1 LGHDT, CDR2 YNNKEL (reference sequence). V shed 2 bases, J shed 2 bases, and the junction held 2 bases outside the gene matches. CDR3 in amino acids: CASSQTGGAYNEQFF. The CDR3, as DNA: TGTGCCAGCAGCCAAACGGGGGGGGCCTACAATGAGCAGTTCTTC.

This chain joins TRBV28 and TRBJ1-3; unclear D gene. The CDR3 has 14 amino acids. V shed 8 bases and J shed 1 base, with 12 bases lying between them. CDR1 and CDR2 (germline): MDHEN, SYDVKM. In DNA, the CDR3 is TGTGCCAGCGATAAAACGGGGTCTGGAAACACCATATATTTT. Amino acids: CASDKTGSGNTIYF.

This chain joins TRBV11-2 and TRBJ2-1; weak D call: TRBD2 (5 bases). In germline, CDR1 is SGHAT, CDR2 FQNNGV. The CDR3 is made up of 19 amino acids. Trimming removed 4 bases at V and 0 bases at J, with 22 bases between. CDR3: CASSSPRGKTPSSYNEQFF. CDR3 nucleotide sequence: TGTGCCAGCAGCTCCCCTCGAGGGAAAACCCCGAGCTCCTACAATGAGCAGTTCTTC.

V usage is TRBV24-1 and J usage is TRBJ2-2, with D tentatively TRBD1 (5 bases). This CDR3 spans 16 amino acids. Trimming stripped 3 bases from V and 0 bases from J, with 10 bases between. In germline, CDR1 is KGHDR, CDR2 SFDVKD. CDR3 sequence (DNA): TGTGCCACCAGTGATCGACAGAGCTCGAACACCGGGGAGCTGTTTTTT. Protein product: CATSDRQSSNTGELFF.

The chain employs TRBV5-1 and TRBJ2-7; TRBD1 aligns across 7 bases. There are 14 residues in the CDR3. V trimming: 1 base; J trimming: 5 bases; junction bases outside the gene matches: 6. Germline CDR1 SGHRS, CDR2 YFSETQ. CDR3 region: CASSLLRGRDEQYF. The DNA of the CDR3 is TGCGCCAGCAGCTTGCTCAGGGGGAGAGACGAGCAGTACTTC.

The rearrangement uses TRBV5-1 and TRBJ2-3; 8 bases line up with TRBD2. The germline CDR1 and CDR2 sequences are SGHRS and YFSETQ. With 0 bases clipped from V and 1 base from J, the junction kept 1 base outside the gene matches. The CDR3 loop spans 15 amino acids. CDR3 nucleotide sequence: TGCGCCAGCAGCTTGGGAGCGGGGGGCACAGATACGCAGTATTTT. It yields the protein CASSLGAGGTDTQYF.

The V gene is TRBV6-6, the J gene TRBJ1-6; D is ambiguous. The CDR3 is made up of 15 amino acids. Trimming stripped 7 bases from V and 7 bases from J, with 17 bases between. Germline CDR1 reads MNHNY; CDR2 reads SVGAGI (reference sequence). This chain's CDR3 is CASTYSSNQNSPLHF. The DNA for the CDR3 is TGTGCCAGCACCTACTCTTCCAATCAAAATTCACCCCTCCACTTT.

The V and J genes are TRBV4-3 and TRBJ2-4; D is ambiguous. The CDR3 extends over 14 amino acids. The germline V gene has CDR1 LGHNA and CDR2 YSLEER. V dropped 3 bases and J dropped 0 bases, with 6 bases sitting between them. The CDR3 spells CASSHSLAKNIQYF. Written as DNA, the CDR3 is TGCGCCAGCAGCCATAGCCTAGCCAAAAACATTCAGTACTTC.

The chain recombines TRBV19 with TRBJ1-5, with D tentatively TRBD1 (5 bases). This CDR3 spans 15 amino acids. V dropped 7 bases and J dropped 3 bases, with 16 bases sitting between them. Germline assignment: CDR1 LNHDA and CDR2 SQIVND (reference sequence). The CDR3 is CASTPERQYNQPQHF. CDR3 nucleotides: TGTGCCAGTACCCCCGAGAGACAGTACAATCAGCCCCAGCATTTT.

The rearrangement links TRBV28 to TRBJ1-6, with D perhaps matching TRBD1 (6 bases). V lost 6 bases, J lost 5 bases, and 11 bases lay in between. Germline CDR1 reads MDHEN; CDR2 reads SYDVKM. This CDR3 has 14 amino acids. Here the CDR3 reads CASRSAGDNSPLHF. The CDR3, as DNA: TGTGCCAGCAGATCGGCAGGGGATAATTCACCCCTCCACTTT.

This sequence joins TRBV6-4 and TRBJ1-2, with 9 bases identical to TRBD1. Germline lookup yields CDR1 MRHNA and CDR2 SNTAGT. V lost 2 bases, J lost 8 bases, and 3 bases stayed unmatched. This CDR3 region has 13 residues. The CDR3 nucleotides read TGTGCCAGCAGTGACCCGACAGGGGGGGGCTACACCTTC. Protein sequence: CASSDPTGGGYTF.

The rearrangement uses TRBV11-2 and TRBJ1-2; a weak D match, TRBD1 (6 bases). In germline, CDR1 is SGHAT, CDR2 FQNNGV. V was trimmed by 3 bases and J by 7 bases, leaving 12 bases between them. The CDR3 is made up of 13 amino acids. The CDR3 sequence is CASSFRGRSGYTF. Here the CDR3 DNA reads TGTGCCAGCAGCTTCAGGGGAAGAAGTGGCTACACCTTC.

The sample holds one count of this clone. J is TRBJ1-6 and V is TRBV6-5; D not certain. This CDR3 has 14 residues. Trimming took off 7 bases at V and 9 bases at J, with 16 bases between the two ends. Per germline, CDR1 MNHEY and CDR2 SVGAGI. The CDR3, as DNA: TGTGCCAGCACGAGGCACCCCTCGGGTTCACCCCTCCACTTT. Residues: CASTRHPSGSPLHF.

V is TRBV6-1 and J is TRBJ1-5; D ambiguous. There are 14 residues in the CDR3. Trimming took off 0 bases at V and 7 bases at J, with 10 bases between the two ends. In germline, CDR1 is MNHNS, CDR2 SASEGT. The chain's CDR3 is CASSEARGMQPQHF. The CDR3 DNA reads as TGTGCCAGCAGTGAAGCCCGAGGAATGCAGCCCCAGCATTTT.

V gene TRBV19 combines with J gene TRBJ1-2; D is possibly TRBD1 (6 bases). CDR3 length: 19 amino acids. V was clipped by 8 bases and J by 5 bases, with 33 bases between them. Germline V gives CDR1 LNHDA, CDR2 SQIVND (reference sequence). The CDR3 reads CASRIRGAPGGQSNYGYTF. The DNA of the CDR3 is TGTGCCAGTCGAATTCGAGGGGCTCCCGGGGGGCAGTCGAATTATGGCTACACCTTC.

The chain carries TRBV24-1 and TRBJ2-2, with 8 bases fitting TRBD1. The J segment lost 5 bases and the V segment lost 3 bases, leaving 10 bases of the junction unmatched. CDR1 is KGHDR and CDR2 is SFDVKD in the germline V gene. The CDR3 length is 17 residues. CDR3 amino acids: CATSDAFGTGVTGELFF. For the CDR3, the DNA is TGTGCCACCAGTGATGCGTTCGGGACAGGTGTTACCGGGGAGCTGTTTTTT.

The chain recombines TRBV11-2 with TRBJ2-7, with 8 bases aligning to TRBD2. The CDR3 length is 17 residues. The ends lost 0 bases at V and 0 bases at J; junction bases unmatched: 7. Germline V gene lookup returns CDR1 SGHAT and CDR2 FQNNGV. The CDR3 nucleotides are TGTGCCAGCAGCTTAGATATTAGCGGGGTTCACTCCTACGAGCAGTACTTC. It translates to CASSLDISGVHSYEQYF.